The sequence of this T cell receptor beta chain was determined in a study of OX40 agonist ivuxolimab in advanced cancers. In the study overall: Eligibility admitted prior anti-PD-1, anti-PD-L1 or anti-CTLA-4 therapy; approximately 40% had some. Study-level points and caveats: Antigen targets of the expanded peripheral T cells went undetermined.

There are 14 residues in the CDR3. CDR1 MNHEY and CDR2 SMNVEV come from the germline V gene (reference sequence). Trimming took 10 bases from V and 6 from J, leaving 19 bases between them. In regard to this clone: The target antigen is unknown.

Assay: immunoSEQ multiplex PCR; the TCRdb copy retains only in-frame clones and omits some. The table lists 70,000 to 90,000 clones, about 90% of them singletons. At baseline, cycle 4 day 1, and cycle 7 day 1, blood was sampled. This sequence was found in an adult with an advanced solid tumor such as melanoma, head and neck, liver or kidney cancer. V is TRBV27 and J is TRBJ1-5; tentatively, D is TRBD1 (6 bases). This material consisted of CD4+ or CD8+ T cells sorted from blood, taken in a trial of the OX40 agonist ivuxolimab. CDR3: CATAPGVGVQPQHF. CDR3 DNA: TGTGCCACCGCGCCAGGGGTGGGTGTTCAGCCCCAGCATTTT.